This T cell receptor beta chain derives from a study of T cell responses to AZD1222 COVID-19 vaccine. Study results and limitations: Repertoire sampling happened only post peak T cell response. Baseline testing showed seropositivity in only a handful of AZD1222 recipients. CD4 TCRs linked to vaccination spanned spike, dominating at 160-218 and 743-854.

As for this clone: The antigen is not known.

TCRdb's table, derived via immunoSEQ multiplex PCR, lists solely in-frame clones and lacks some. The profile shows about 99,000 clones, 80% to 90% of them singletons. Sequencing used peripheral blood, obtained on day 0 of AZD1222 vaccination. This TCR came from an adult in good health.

The CDR3 bases are TGTGCCAGTTCTAGCGGGAGCTACCTTCGGGCCTACAATGAGCAGTTCTTC. Protein: CASSSGSYLRAYNEQFF. This chain links TRBV19 with TRBJ2-1; TRBD2 matches 10 bases. The CDR3 runs 17 residues. CDR1 and CDR2 (germline): LNHDA, SQIVND (reference sequence). The junction had 12 bases not matched to a gene; V was cut back by 8 bases and J by 2 bases.